This T cell receptor beta chain is from a study of blood T cell repertoires in COVID-19 (dated by TCRdb to about 2020). Describing the broader study: Collaborator samples came from the United States, Italy and Spain and covered acute and convalescent phases of COVID-19. The material from the prospective study consisted of cDNA or gDNA derived from T cells, B-cell-depleted T cells, or PBMCs. Subjects who had been exposed to COVID-19, were actively infected with it, or had recovered from it provided the deeply sampled blood TCRbeta repertoires that made up the dataset. A freely available public database, intended as a resource for researchers studying the immune response to SARS-CoV-2, is where the repertoires were released. Samples were obtained from the ongoing ImmuneRACE study (first 160 participants) and from about 1,300 subjects provided by 6 global collaborators. The sample metadata nearly always contained a de-identified subject ID, COVID-19 status, age in years and sex. Where HLA class I and class II types were available, the types were taken from metadata supplied by the sample provider, not from assay-based typing. Study-level results and caveats: How much clinical and demographic metadata was included differed by source and by participant, and the metadata was provided uncurated.

The CDR3 covers 14 residues, taking in both the cysteine and the phenylalanine. CDR3 DNA only is kept here, 42 bases in frame from base 1. CDR1 and CDR2 (LGHNA, YSLEER) derive from the germline V gene. Unmatched junction bases come to 1, with V trimmed by 0 bases and J by 3 bases. TCRbeta CDR3 regions were amplified from genomic DNA using the immunoSEQ Assay, a bias-controlled multiplex PCR. The authors' pipeline ran thus. Nucleated cell counts per sample were estimated from amplification of reference gene primers within the assay. To quantify the absolute abundance of each unique TCRbeta CDR3 rearrangement, sequence reads were collapsed and filtered. For each sample, productive Simpson clonality was calculated by taking the square root of Simpson's diversity index across productive rearrangements. In TCRdb, the immuneACCESS table is reduced to in-frame sequences with V and J assigned. These tables do not hold every clone; where another copy was compared, an unresolved V gene accounts for under half, and the others remain unexplained. V, J and clone size are taken as reported in that table, and D and trimming were inferred from the DNA itself. Across this sample there are 250,000 to 350,000 clones, with approximately 85% seen only once. Jointly, the top ten make up around 0.92% of the sample.

To note about this clone: Which antigen it targets is not known. No much larger clonotype is one base removed from it; base qualities were not supplied. Distinct nucleotide sequences in the sample also encode this CDR3.

Enrolling through a virtual design, the prospective study's participants ranged in age from roughly 18 to 100 years and lived across roughly 23 United States geographic areas. In the prospective study, cohorts were assigned on the basis of participant-reported clinical history obtained from a screening survey and a study questionnaire. For ImmuneRACE Cohort 3, a participant was defined as recovered based on two consecutive negative NP/OP PCR tests, clearance by a healthcare professional, or resolution of symptoms. Each participant in the prospective study had whole blood, serum and a nasopharyngeal or oropharyngeal swab collected by mobile phlebotomists. Participants in the prospective study had the option to provide additional blood draws and questionnaires over a 2-month period. Blood samples from the prospective study were shipped frozen or at room temperature prior to DNA extraction.

Recombination linked TRBV4-3 to TRBJ1-1; 7 central nucleotides agree with TRBD1. The clonotype originates from a woman in her twenties or thirties who had recovered from COVID-19. Input material: PBMCs or T cells enriched from blood (not recorded which). The DNA sequence is as follows: TGCGCCAGCAGCCAAGAAGGGGGCTACACTGAAGCTTTCTTT. Its protein reads: CASSQEGGYTEAFF.